What follows are 17 T cell receptor beta chains derived from one specimen sequenced in a study of PD-1 blockade in classical Hodgkin lymphoma. Regarding time point: cycle 4 day 1 (C4D1), after six to seven weeks of nivolumab. Relapse after autologous stem cell transplantation occurred in every patient, and brentuximab vedotin exposure varied. Libraries were prepared by immunoSEQ multiplex PCR; TCRdb keeps only in-frame clonotypes and omits some of them. The sample holds approximately 65,000 clones; more than 90% are singletons and the top ten take 8%. The starting material was peripheral blood mononuclear cells (PBMCs), obtained before the fourth cycle of nivolumab. The receptors were sampled from a human donor with classical Hodgkin lymphoma.

This clone was detected a few times. The chain's CDR3 is CASTGMGGTPAEQFF. CDR3 DNA: TGTGCCAGCACGGGGATGGGGGGGACCCCCGCTGAGCAGTTCTTC. This chain joins TRBV5-6 and TRBJ2-1; 7 positions match TRBD2. Losses at the gene ends were 6 bases for V and 9 bases for J; bases not matched to a gene: 15. This CDR3 contains 15 residues. Per the germline V gene, CDR1 is SGHDT and CDR2 is YYEEEE.

CDR3 bases: TGTGCCACCAGCAGAGGATCTAGCACAGATACGCAGTATTTT. This codes for CATSRGSSTDTQYF. This chain joins TRBV15 and TRBJ2-3, with unresolved D. V was shortened by 1 base and J by 0 bases, with 5 bases between the two germline ends. CDR3 length equals 14 residues. Germline lookup yields CDR1 LNHNV and CDR2 YYDKDF (reference sequence). The variable domain in full, with the rest retrieved from reference TRBV15 and TRBJ2-3, is DAMVIQNPRYQVTQFGKPVTLSCSQTLNHNVMYWYQQKSSQAPKLLFHYYDKDFNNEADTPDNFQSRRPNTSFCFLDIRSPGLGDTAMYLCATSRGSSTDTQYFGPGTRLTVL.

Concerning this clone: Distinct nucleotide sequences in the sample also encode this CDR3. The gene calls are TRBV15 and TRBJ2-5; D gene unclear. Germline lookup yields CDR1 LNHNV and CDR2 YYDKDF (reference sequence). V lost 1 base, J lost 2 bases, and 5 bases lay in between. This CDR3 is built from 13 residues. CDR3 DNA: TGTGCCACCAGCAGAGGACGGCAAGAGACCCAGTACTTC. Its protein is CATSRGRQETQYF.

This clone was seen only once. CDR3 DNA: TGTGCCAGCAGCTTCATAGGATCGGATACGCAGTATTTT. Translation gives CASSFIGSDTQYF. The J gene is TRBJ2-3, the V gene TRBV7-9; D remains ambiguous. The germline CDR1 and CDR2 sequences are SEHNR and FQNEAQ (reference sequence). The germline V and J ends were trimmed by 3 bases and 6 bases, with 10 bases remaining between them. The CDR3 is made up of 13 amino acids.

This rearrangement joins TRBV29-1 to TRBJ2-5; tentative D call: TRBD1 (6 bases). Deletions cut 6 bases from V and 5 bases from J, with 10 bases between. In germline, CDR1 is SQVTM, CDR2 ANQGSEA. The CDR3 has 11 residues. As DNA, the CDR3 is TGCAGCGTCGAGGGGGATGAGACCCAGTACTTC. Amino acid sequence: CSVEGDETQYF.

CDR3 sequence: CASSEYRFTDTQYF. CDR3 nucleotide sequence: TGTGCCAGCAGTGAATACAGGTTCACAGATACGCAGTATTTT. The gene calls are TRBV6-1 and TRBJ2-3; D is perhaps TRBD1 (5 bases). The CDR3 consists of 14 residues. V dropped 2 bases and J dropped 2 bases, with 8 bases sitting between them. CDR1 and CDR2 (germline): MNHNS, SASEGT.

The chain is built from TRBV11-1 and TRBJ2-1, with TRBD2 matching over 9 bases. Looked up from germline, CDR1 is SGHAT and CDR2 is FQDESV (reference sequence). V lost 5 bases to trimming and J lost 1 base; unmatched junction nucleotides: 6. The CDR3 is 16 residues long. The CDR3 sequence is CASSISGSRSYNEQFF. The CDR3 coding sequence is TGTGCCAGCAGCATTAGCGGGAGTCGATCCTACAATGAGCAGTTCTTC.

The rearrangement uses TRBV18 and TRBJ1-5; D is possibly TRBD1 (5 bases). CDR3 length: 15 residues. Germline CDR1 is KGHSH and CDR2 is LQKENI. Between the trimmed V and J ends, which lost 2 bases and 2 bases, there was a span of 10 bases. The CDR3 nucleotides are TGTGCCAGCTCACCAGAGGGACTAGGCAATCAGCCCCAGCATTTT. It specifies CASSPEGLGNQPQHF. Using reference TRBV18 and TRBJ1-5 for the parts outside the CDR3, the full variable domain is NAGVMQNPRHLVRRRGQEARLRCSPMKGHSHVYWYRQLPEEGLKFMVYLQKENIIDESGMPKERFSAEFPKEGPSILRIQQVVRGDSAAYFCASSPEGLGNQPQHFGDGTRLSIL.

The chain joins TRBV11-2 to TRBJ2-7; a weak D match, TRBD1 (6 bases). V dropped 5 bases and J dropped 3 bases, with 17 bases sitting between them. Per germline, CDR1 SGHAT and CDR2 FQNNGV. CDR3 length: 15 residues. The CDR3 DNA is TGTGCCAGCAGCCCGTCGAGACAGGCCTACTACGAGCAGTACTTC. The encoded protein is CASSPSRQAYYEQYF.

The J gene is TRBJ1-1, the V gene TRBV4-2; D ambiguous. V lost 0 bases to trimming and J lost 3 bases, with 5 bases between them. The germline V gene has CDR1 LGHNA and CDR2 YNFKEQ. This CDR3 region has 13 residues. CDR3: CASSQEMDTEAFF. CDR3 nucleotides: TGTGCCAGCAGCCAAGAAATGGACACTGAAGCTTTCTTT.

This clone was seen only once. The CDR3 DNA reads TGTGCCAGCAGTTCCCTACAGAATTGGGATACGCAGTATTTT. Encoded protein: CASSSLQNWDTQYF. The chain combines TRBV27 with TRBJ2-3; no clear D. The germline V and J ends were trimmed by 4 bases and 6 bases, with 14 bases remaining between them. The CDR3 loop spans 14 amino acids. CDR1 is MNHEY and CDR2 is SMNVEV in the germline V gene (reference sequence).

V gene TRBV27 combines with J gene TRBJ1-1; D is uncertain. The germline CDR1 and CDR2 sequences are MNHEY and SMNVEV (reference sequence). V lost 2 bases, J lost 7 bases, and 14 bases lay in between. This CDR3 is 14 amino acids long. CDR3 bases: TGTGCCAGCAGTTTAACTGGCAGCCGTAGTGAAGCTTTCTTT. Protein product: CASSLTGSRSEAFF.

The gene calls are TRBV6-5 and TRBJ2-7; TRBD2 agrees at 12 bases. CDR1 and CDR2 from the germline V gene are MNHEY and SVGAGI. The CDR3 spans 14 residues. The V and J ends lost 8 bases and 7 bases, in that order; junction bases with no gene match: 9. Here the CDR3 reads CASGSGTSGLEQYF. The CDR3 coding sequence is TGTGCCAGCGGATCCGGGACTAGCGGGCTAGAGCAGTACTTC.

This clone was detected once. The chain links TRBV18 to TRBJ2-1, with no clear D. The V gene's germline CDR1 is KGHSH and CDR2 LQKENI. The length of the CDR3 is 15 residues. Trimming stripped 3 bases from V and 0 bases from J, with 9 bases between. CDR3 DNA sequence: TGTGCCAGCTCACCGGACCGCAGCTCCTACAATGAGCAGTTCTTC. Amino acids: CASSPDRSSYNEQFF. The whole variable domain, filled in from reference TRBV18 and TRBJ2-1, reads NAGVMQNPRHLVRRRGQEARLRCSPMKGHSHVYWYRQLPEEGLKFMVYLQKENIIDESGMPKERFSAEFPKEGPSILRIQQVVRGDSAAYFCASSPDRSSYNEQFFGPGTRLTVL.

The chain joins TRBV7-9 to TRBJ2-7, with TRBD1 as a possible D gene (5 bases). The length of the CDR3 is 14 residues. CDR1 is SEHNR and CDR2 is FQNEAQ in the germline V gene (reference sequence). The V end lost 4 bases, the J end lost 3 bases, and 13 bases lay between the germline ends. The CDR3 sequence: CASSSWRTNYEQYF. CDR3 in DNA: TGTGCCAGCAGCTCTTGGCGGACAAACTACGAGCAGTACTTC.

The rearrangement links TRBV5-1 to TRBJ2-5, with 8 nucleotides matching TRBD1. The J segment lost 5 bases and the V segment lost 0 bases, leaving 9 bases of the junction unmatched. From germline, CDR1 is SGHRS and CDR2 YFSETQ. This CDR3 region has 16 residues. The CDR3 nucleotides read TGCGCCAGCAGCTTGGAGGGGCAGGGGGCCGGTGAGACCCAGTACTTC. This translates into CASSLEGQGAGETQYF.

The chain uses TRBV5-1 and TRBJ2-7; possibly TRBD1 for D (5 bases). CDR3 length: 14 residues. With 0 bases removed from V and 4 bases from J, the gap between germline ends came to 11 bases. Germline CDR1 SGHRS, CDR2 YFSETQ. CDR3 nucleotide sequence: TGCGCCAGCAGCTTGGCCCCGGACATGTACGAGCAGTACTTC. Translation gives CASSLAPDMYEQYF.